These 17 T cell receptor beta chains originate from one sample sequenced in a study of identical twins. Via MiXCR, TCRdb re-called the 5' RACE reads, giving one row per CDR3 protein. The data contain 450,000 or so distinct CDR3 sequences, 13% to 15% of them singletons. These same records also appear under a second study, on yellow fever vaccine responses in identical twins.

Source material: CD4+ T cells sorted from blood. The receptors derive from a woman aged 18-29 years in good health.

This clonotype was detected ten times or more. The genes are TRBV10-3 and TRBJ2-7, with 7 bases identical to TRBD2. V was pared by 5 bases and J by 3 bases, with 10 bases of the junction left unmatched. Germline V gene sequence: CDR1 ENHRY, CDR2 SYGVKD. The length of the CDR3 is 15 residues. The CDR3: CAISYTSAQFYEQYF. The CDR3, as DNA: TGTGCCATCAGTTACACTAGCGCCCAGTTCTACGAGCAGTACTTC.

This clonotype has more than one count but fewer than ten. The chain is built from TRBV9 and TRBJ2-2; 8 nucleotides agree with TRBD2. The CDR3 runs to 17 residues. In germline, CDR1 is SGDLS, CDR2 YYNGEE. V shed 0 bases and J 4 bases; nucleotides not matched to a gene: 8. The CDR3 reads CASSVGGSGAFTGELFF. The CDR3 DNA is TGTGCCAGCAGCGTAGGGGGTAGCGGGGCCTTCACCGGGGAGCTGTTTTTT.

The chain joins TRBV14 to TRBJ2-7; maybe TRBD1 (6 bases). Germline V gene lookup returns CDR1 SGHDN and CDR2 FVKESK. V lost 1 base and J lost 1, with 8 bases in between. The CDR3 runs 14 residues. This CDR3 is CASSQGTESYEQYF. In DNA, the CDR3 is TGTGCCAGCAGCCAAGGGACAGAATCCTACGAGCAGTACTTC.

This clonotype was counted at least ten times. The rearrangement joins TRBV3-1 to TRBJ2-1; 8 nucleotides align to TRBD2. This CDR3 is 15 amino acids long. Per germline, CDR1 LGHDT and CDR2 YNNKEL (reference sequence). V shed 2 bases and J 5 bases; nucleotides not matched to a gene: 5. The CDR3: CASSQRSGGHNEQFF. CDR3 DNA sequence: TGTGCCAGCAGCCAACGCAGCGGGGGACACAATGAGCAGTTCTTC.

This clonotype was seen more than once but under ten times. The chain joins TRBV7-2 to TRBJ2-7; no clear D. The germline CDR1 and CDR2 sequences are SGHTA and FQGNSA. The CDR3 spans 14 residues. V was shortened by 3 bases and J by 0 bases, with 9 bases between the two germline ends. The CDR3 loop is CASSFGILSYEQYF. The CDR3 bases are TGTGCCAGCAGCTTCGGCATACTCTCCTACGAGCAGTACTTC.

This clonotype was seen at least ten times. V usage is TRBV5-5 and J usage is TRBJ2-1, with D perhaps matching TRBD1 or TRBD2 (5 bases each). The CDR3 runs 13 residues. V lost 3 bases to trimming and J lost 7 bases, with 11 bases between them. In germline, CDR1 is SGHKS, CDR2 YYEKEE (reference sequence). The CDR3 sequence: CASSSGPRNEQFF. The CDR3 coding sequence is TGTGCCAGCAGCTCGGGACCACGAAATGAGCAGTTCTTC.

This clonotype was found a few times. The V call is TRBV9, the J call TRBJ2-3; tentatively, D is TRBD1 (5 bases). Trimming cost V 0 bases and J 2 bases, with 7 bases left between them. The CDR3 totals 14 residues. The V gene's germline CDR1 is SGDLS and CDR2 YYNGEE. The CDR3 here is CASSVGGITDTQYF. Here the CDR3 DNA reads TGTGCCAGCAGCGTAGGGGGCATCACAGATACGCAGTATTTT.

This clonotype showed up just a few times. V gene TRBV27 combines with J gene TRBJ2-7; D ambiguous. The CDR3 has 13 residues. Germline CDR1 is MNHEY and CDR2 is SMNVEV (reference sequence). Deletions cut 3 bases from V and 6 bases from J, with 12 bases between. The DNA for the CDR3 is TGTGCCAGCAGTTTTGCCCCCCGGATCGAGCAGTACTTC. Protein product: CASSFAPRIEQYF.

This clonotype came up a few times. The chain recombines TRBV19 with TRBJ2-3; D is uncertain. The germline V gene has CDR1 LNHDA and CDR2 SQIVND (reference sequence). The CDR3 sequence is 15 residues long. The V and J ends lost 3 bases and 10 bases respectively, with 20 bases between them. Here the CDR3 DNA reads TGTGCCAGTAGTATTCTTCACGTCCCTGAAGTCGCGCAGTATTTT. Translating it yields CASSILHVPEVAQYF.

The chain combines TRBV28 with TRBJ2-5; D might be TRBD2 (6 bases). This CDR3 comprises 14 residues. CDR1 is MDHEN and CDR2 is SYDVKM in the germline V gene. The V and J ends lost 4 bases and 5 bases respectively, with 14 bases between them. The DNA for the CDR3 is TGTGCCAGCAGTTCTAGCGCCCCACGGGAGACCCAGTACTTC. Its translation is CASSSSAPRETQYF.

This clonotype was seen only a few times. This sequence joins TRBV12-3 or TRBV12-4 and TRBJ2-7; 9 nucleotides match TRBD2. The CDR3 is 16 amino acids. V was pared by 3 bases and J by 0 bases, with 6 bases of the junction left unmatched. This CDR3 reads CASSLAGGRSSYEQYF. CDR3 nucleotide sequence: TGTGCCAGCAGTTTGGCGGGAGGGCGGAGCTCCTACGAGCAGTACTTC.

The chain couples TRBV2 to TRBJ2-5; D might be TRBD1 (6 bases). Looked up from germline, CDR1 is SNHLY and CDR2 is FYNNEI. V was clipped by 9 bases and J by 5 bases, with 16 bases between them. This CDR3 is built from 13 residues. DNA of the CDR3: TGTGCCAGTCGGACAGCGGCGGTGGAGACCCAGTACTTC. Amino acids: CASRTAAVETQYF.

This clonotype was seen a handful of times. The chain links TRBV7-8 to TRBJ1-1; D not certain. The germline V gene has CDR1 SGHVS and CDR2 FQNEAQ. The CDR3 runs 15 residues. Deletions cut 5 bases from V and 3 bases from J, with 16 bases between. CDR3 nucleotide sequence: TGTGCCAGCAGCCCTAGCGGTACTTCGCACACTGAAGCTTTCTTT. Translated: CASSPSGTSHTEAFF.

This chain uses TRBV11-2 with TRBJ2-3; the D gene could be TRBD1 or TRBD2 (5 bases each). CDR1 and CDR2 from the germline V gene are SGHAT and FQNNGV. The length of the CDR3 is 15 residues. V lost 6 bases, J lost 2 bases, and 15 bases lay in between. Here the CDR3 reads CASSTEGSLTDTQYF. CDR3 DNA: TGTGCCAGCAGTACCGAGGGGTCCCTCACAGATACGCAGTATTTT. Full variable domain (remainder filled in from reference TRBV11-2 and TRBJ2-3): EAGVAQSPRYKIIEKRQSVAFWCNPISGHATLYWYQQILGQGPKLLIQFQNNGVVDDSQLPKDRFSAERLKGVDSTLKIQPAKLEDSAVYLCASSTEGSLTDTQYFGPGTRLTVL.

This clonotype was recorded at least ten times. The chain recombines TRBV12-3 or TRBV12-4 with TRBJ1-1; no clear D. The V end lost 2 bases, the J end lost 1 base, and 14 bases lay between the germline ends. The CDR3 length is 16 residues. This CDR3 is CASSLSTALSNTEAFF. CDR3 in DNA: TGTGCCAGCAGTTTATCAACAGCTCTATCGAACACTGAAGCTTTCTTT.

This clonotype turned up a few times. In DNA form, the CDR3 reads TGCGCCAGCAGCGTCGAGGGACTGATATACGAGCAGTACTTC. Translating gives CASSVEGLIYEQYF. The chain uses TRBV5-1 and TRBJ2-7, with D perhaps matching TRBD2 (6 bases). The CDR3 loop spans 14 amino acids. Between the trimmed V and J ends, which lost 4 bases and 4 bases, there was a span of 15 bases. Looked up from germline, CDR1 is SGHRS and CDR2 is YFSETQ.

This clonotype was observed a few times. V is TRBV12-5 and J is TRBJ2-3; D might be TRBD2 (7 bases). Germline CDR1 reads LGHNT; CDR2 reads FRNRAP. V lost 4 bases, J lost 2 bases, and 10 bases lay in between. The CDR3 spans 14 residues. In DNA, the CDR3 is TGTGCTAGTGGTTCAGGGGACTACACAGATACGCAGTATTTT. It codes for CASGSGDYTDTQYF.